Below are 32 T cell receptor beta chains sequenced from a single sample in a study of blood T cell repertoires in COVID-19. The assay was immunoSEQ multiplex PCR, and TCRdb's table has in-frame clones only and misses some. The sample contains approximately 240,000 clones, approximately 90% of which appear only once. The specimen sequenced was peripheral blood. The source is a woman between 40 and 50 years old who had recovered from COVID-19.

V gene TRBV7-2 combines with J gene TRBJ1-2, with D tentatively TRBD1 (5 bases). The CDR3 runs to 15 residues. Deletions cut 2 bases from V and 3 bases from J, with 13 bases between. Germline assignment: CDR1 SGHTA and CDR2 FQGNSA. CDR3 nucleotide sequence: TGTGCCAGCAGCTTATGGGGCCCGGGAGACTATGGCTACACCTTC. This gives the protein CASSLWGPGDYGYTF. Using reference TRBV7-2 and TRBJ1-2 for the parts outside the CDR3, the full variable domain is GAGVSQSPSNKVTEKGKDVELRCDPISGHTALYWYRQSLGQGLEFLIYFQGNSAPDKSGLPSDRFSAERTGGSVSTLTIQRTQQEDSAVYLCASSLWGPGDYGYTFGSGTRLTVV.

V gene TRBV27 combines with J gene TRBJ2-7; 10 nucleotides align to TRBD2. The CDR3 spans 17 residues. Trimming took 7 bases from V and 5 from J; bases not matched to a gene: 17. Germline values: CDR1 MNHEY, CDR2 SMNVEV (reference sequence). The CDR3 is CASTQIGASGSSDEQYF. As DNA, the CDR3 is TGTGCCAGCACTCAAATCGGGGCTAGCGGGAGTAGCGACGAGCAGTACTTC.

The gene calls are TRBV7-9 and TRBJ2-3; TRBD2 aligns across 8 bases. From germline, CDR1 is SEHNR and CDR2 FQNEAQ (reference sequence). V trimming: 2 bases; J trimming: 4 bases; junction bases outside the gene matches: 17. The length of the CDR3 is 19 residues. The CDR3 sequence: CASSLLWLAGPGGPDTQYF. DNA of the CDR3: TGTGCCAGCAGCTTACTGTGGCTAGCGGGCCCCGGGGGCCCAGATACGCAGTATTTT.

This sequence joins TRBV19 and TRBJ1-4; D ambiguous. V was cut by 3 bases and J by 3 bases, with 8 bases left in between. The germline CDR1 and CDR2 sequences are LNHDA and SQIVND (reference sequence). The CDR3 covers 14 residues. The CDR3 reads CASSIWSANEKLFF. In DNA, the CDR3 is TGTGCCAGTAGTATTTGGTCAGCTAATGAAAAACTGTTTTTT.

The J gene is TRBJ2-5, the V gene TRBV18; D may be TRBD2 (7 bases). The length of the CDR3 is 13 residues. V shed 2 bases and J shed 4 bases, with 8 bases lying between them. Germline CDR1 is KGHSH and CDR2 is LQKENI. Here the CDR3 DNA reads TGTGCCAGCTCACCAGGGGGGGCAGAGACCCAGTACTTC. Amino acids: CASSPGGAETQYF.

This rearrangement joins TRBV5-1 to TRBJ1-2; D is possibly TRBD1 (5 bases). V shed 3 bases and J shed 8 bases, with 17 bases lying between them. The CDR3 contains 14 residues. Per germline, CDR1 SGHRS and CDR2 YFSETQ. This CDR3 reads CASSSRSTEGGYTF. The DNA of the CDR3 is TGCGCCAGCAGCTCGCGGAGCACGGAGGGGGGCTACACCTTC.

The chain joins TRBV6-6 to TRBJ1-5; D is unresolved. Trimming cost V 2 bases and J 6 bases, with 11 bases left between them. Germline CDR1 is MNHNY and CDR2 is SVGAGI (reference sequence). This CDR3 has 14 amino acids. The CDR3 loop is CASSYEGSSQPQHF. CDR3 DNA: TGTGCCAGCAGTTACGAGGGTTCGAGTCAGCCCCAGCATTTT.

The count of this clone is one. The chain couples TRBV27 to TRBJ1-2; 7 bases agree with TRBD1. Per the germline V gene, CDR1 is MNHEY and CDR2 is SMNVEV (reference sequence). V lost 2 bases and J lost 8; bases outside the gene matches: 8. CDR3 length: 14 amino acids. CDR3 nucleotides: TGTGCCAGCAGTTTAGTCGGCAGGGGGGACGGCTACACCTTC. This sequence encodes CASSLVGRGDGYTF.

V is TRBV5-4 and J is TRBJ1-2; D may be TRBD1 (5 bases). The CDR3 runs 16 residues. Looked up from germline, CDR1 is SGHNT and CDR2 is YYREEE (reference sequence). V shed 4 bases and J shed 8 bases, with 24 bases lying between them. The CDR3 spells CASSTQTATPIWGYTF. CDR3 bases: TGTGCCAGCAGCACCCAGACAGCGACCCCGATTTGGGGCTACACCTTC.

The chain recombines TRBV7-2 with TRBJ2-7; D perhaps matches TRBD2 (5 bases). Germline V gene data show CDR1 as SGHTA and CDR2 as FQGNSA. The CDR3 runs to 15 residues. Trimming took 1 base from V and 0 from J, leaving 10 bases between them. Here the CDR3 reads CASSLDPGNSYEQYF. For the CDR3, the DNA is TGTGCCAGCAGCTTAGACCCCGGGAACTCCTACGAGCAGTACTTC.

This clone occurred once. The V and J genes are TRBV28 and TRBJ2-7; maybe TRBD1 (5 bases). V was clipped by 7 bases and J by 1 base, with 14 bases between them. This CDR3 has 14 amino acids. CDR1 and CDR2 from the germline V gene are MDHEN and SYDVKM. This chain's CDR3 is CASTLSGPSYEQYF. DNA for the CDR3: TGTGCCAGCACCCTATCAGGGCCGTCCTACGAGCAGTACTTC.

This chain uses TRBV5-4 with TRBJ2-7, with 12 bases identical to TRBD2. The CDR3 is 15 residues long. Germline CDR1 and CDR2: SGHNT and YYREEE (reference sequence). Trimming took 3 bases from V and 7 from J; bases not matched to a gene: 8. CDR3 loop: CASSSLAGGPKEQYF. The DNA of the CDR3 is TGTGCCAGCAGCTCCCTAGCGGGAGGGCCGAAAGAGCAGTACTTC.

The chain carries TRBV19 and TRBJ1-5; D gene unclear. This CDR3 spans 16 amino acids. Trimming cost V 5 bases and J 0 bases, with 14 bases left between them. Germline CDR1 is LNHDA and CDR2 is SQIVND (reference sequence). DNA of the CDR3: TGTGCCAGTAGTCCTGTGGCGGCAAATAGCAATCAGCCCCAGCATTTT. Translated, it gives CASSPVAANSNQPQHF.

The J gene is TRBJ2-7, the V gene TRBV5-1, with D perhaps matching TRBD1 (5 bases). Trimming took off 5 bases at V and 2 bases at J, with 17 bases between the two ends. Germline-derived CDR1 and CDR2 are SGHRS and YFSETQ. This CDR3 contains 15 residues. This CDR3 reads CASSPTGRRTYEQYF. In nucleotides, the CDR3 is TGCGCCAGCAGTCCAACAGGTCGCCGCACCTACGAGCAGTACTTC.

The chain links TRBV19 to TRBJ2-1, with TRBD1 matching 7 bases. Germline CDR1 LNHDA, CDR2 SQIVND (reference sequence). CDR3 length: 15 residues. The J segment lost 4 bases and the V segment lost 5 bases, leaving 8 bases of the junction unmatched. The CDR3 loop reads CASSPDRATYNEQFF. The CDR3 nucleotides are TGTGCCAGTAGTCCAGACAGGGCGACTTACAATGAGCAGTTCTTC.

The chain links TRBV5-1 to TRBJ2-7; 7 nucleotides agree with TRBD1. Germline V gene sequence: CDR1 SGHRS, CDR2 YFSETQ. Losses at the gene ends were 0 bases for V and 6 bases for J; bases not matched to a gene: 6. The CDR3 covers 14 residues. CDR3 loop: CASSLVGGVSEQYF. The CDR3 nucleotides read TGCGCCAGCAGCTTGGTAGGGGGCGTAAGCGAGCAGTACTTC.

The chain uses TRBV28 and TRBJ2-1, with TRBD2 identical over 7 bases. The CDR3 is 14 residues long. V was pared by 7 bases and J by 4 bases, with 7 bases of the junction left unmatched. The germline CDR1 and CDR2 sequences are MDHEN and SYDVKM. CDR3 nucleotides: TGTGCCAGCAACCCTGGCGGGAGATACAATGAGCAGTTCTTC. Protein product: CASNPGGRYNEQFF.

The rearrangement uses TRBV15 and TRBJ2-3, with TRBD2 matching 14 bases. This CDR3 is built from 18 residues. In germline, CDR1 is LNHNV, CDR2 YYDKDF (reference sequence). V was pared by 2 bases and J by 4 bases, with 8 bases of the junction left unmatched. The CDR3 coding sequence is TGTGCCACCAGCAGAAAGGGACTAGCGGGAGTGAGGGCAGATACGCAGTATTTT. As protein: CATSRKGLAGVRADTQYF.

The V call is TRBV5-4, the J call TRBJ2-3; D perhaps matches TRBD2 (7 bases). The CDR3 is 15 residues long. The V and J ends lost 4 bases and 3 bases respectively, with 15 bases between them. The germline V gene encodes CDR1 SGHNT and CDR2 YYREEE (reference sequence). DNA of the CDR3: TGTGCCAGCAGCCTGCCGGGGGGCCCTACAGATACGCAGTATTTT. Its translation is CASSLPGGPTDTQYF.

V and J are TRBV11-2 and TRBJ2-7; 7 bases agree with TRBD1. The CDR3 sequence is 14 residues long. Germline CDR1 reads SGHAT; CDR2 reads FQNNGV. Germline trimming cut 3 bases from V and 4 bases from J; bases unmatched to any gene: 6. The chain's CDR3 is CASSFDRELYEQYF. The CDR3 coding sequence is TGTGCCAGCAGCTTCGACAGGGAGCTTTACGAGCAGTACTTC.

This chain connects TRBV7-2 to TRBJ1-5; weak D call: TRBD1 (5 bases). The CDR3 is 15 residues long. The V gene's germline CDR1 is SGHTA and CDR2 FQGNSA. Trimming removed 0 bases at V and 2 bases at J, with 8 bases between. This CDR3 reads CASSLAGGGNQPQHF. CDR3 DNA: TGTGCCAGCAGCTTAGCCGGGGGTGGCAATCAGCCCCAGCATTTT.

The chain employs TRBV7-9 and TRBJ1-2, with D possibly being TRBD1 (6 bases). This CDR3 spans 15 amino acids. Germline-derived CDR1 and CDR2 are SEHNR and FQNEAQ (reference sequence). V was clipped by 4 bases and J by 6 bases, with 18 bases between them. As DNA, the CDR3 is TGTGCCAGCAGCTCCCGAGGGGGGGGTGTCAATGGCTACACCTTC. As protein: CASSSRGGGVNGYTF.

The chain uses TRBV15 and TRBJ1-4, with D hard to call. The CDR3 consists of 15 residues. V lost 1 base and J lost 10, with 16 bases in between. Germline loops: CDR1 LNHNV, CDR2 YYDKDF (reference sequence). CDR3 in amino acids: CATSRGAPRGAKLFF. DNA of the CDR3: TGTGCCACCAGCAGAGGAGCCCCCCGCGGCGCAAAACTGTTTTTT.

The chain joins TRBV2 to TRBJ2-7; TRBD1 is a possible D gene (7 bases). Germline assignment: CDR1 SNHLY and CDR2 FYNNEI. The germline V and J ends were trimmed by 7 bases and 3 bases, with 13 bases remaining between them. The CDR3 sequence is 13 residues long. The CDR3: CASTGDRNYEQYF. CDR3 nucleotide sequence: TGTGCCAGCACGGGGGACAGAAACTACGAGCAGTACTTC.

With respect to this clone: This sample includes further DNA sequences coding for the same CDR3. The rearrangement uses TRBV4-3 and TRBJ2-6; the D is unclear. The CDR3 runs to 16 residues. Germline CDR1 is LGHNA and CDR2 is YSLEER. V was clipped by 0 bases and J by 0 bases, with 6 bases between them. The CDR3 DNA reads as TGCGCCAGCAGCCAAGACCGGAGCTCTGGGGCCAACGTCCTGACTTTC. Protein product: CASSQDRSSGANVLTF.

This clone has just one count. The chain joins TRBV27 to TRBJ2-7; 15 bases agree with TRBD2. Germline CDR1 and CDR2: MNHEY and SMNVEV (reference sequence). The CDR3 has 19 residues. Trimming removed 1 base from V and 0 bases from J; junction bases left unmatched: 7. The CDR3: CASSLWGLAGGHSSYEQYF. The CDR3, as DNA: TGTGCCAGCAGTTTATGGGGACTAGCGGGAGGACACAGCTCCTACGAGCAGTACTTC.

The gene calls are TRBV30 and TRBJ2-1, with 9 nucleotides matching TRBD2. This CDR3 is 16 amino acids long. In germline, CDR1 is GTSNPN, CDR2 SVGIG (reference sequence). Trimming cost V 0 bases and J 5 bases; bases outside gene matches: 8. This CDR3 reads CAWSVRGRAIHNEQFF. The CDR3 coding sequence is TGTGCCTGGAGTGTCCGCGGGAGGGCCATCCACAATGAGCAGTTCTTC.

Written as DNA, the CDR3 is TGTGCCAGCAGTCCAATCAGGTATAACGAGCAGTACTTC. It codes for CASSPIRYNEQYF. The chain is built from TRBV6-5 and TRBJ2-7; D is ambiguous. This CDR3 region has 13 residues. V gave up 5 bases and J gave up 5 bases, with 13 bases separating them. Germline V lookup: CDR1 MNHEY, CDR2 SVGAGI.

J is TRBJ2-3 and V is TRBV7-3; 8 positions match TRBD2. The V and J ends lost 4 bases and 0 bases, in that order; junction bases with no gene match: 6. Germline values: CDR1 SGHTA, CDR2 FQGTGA. The CDR3 totals 16 residues. The CDR3 sequence is CASSSSLAASTDTQYF. In nucleotides, the CDR3 is TGTGCCAGCAGCTCCTCACTAGCGGCTAGCACAGATACGCAGTATTTT.

The rearrangement links TRBV19 to TRBJ2-1; 9 nucleotides match TRBD1. Germline V CDR1 and CDR2: LNHDA, SQIVND (reference sequence). The CDR3 runs 16 residues. V shed 4 bases, J shed 2 bases, and the junction held 6 bases outside the gene matches. The CDR3 sequence: CASSKSGTGTYNEQFF. CDR3 DNA sequence: TGTGCCAGTAGTAAATCAGGGACAGGGACCTACAATGAGCAGTTCTTC.

V usage is TRBV28 and J usage is TRBJ1-2; TRBD1 is a possible D gene (5 bases). V was trimmed by 5 bases and J by 2 bases, leaving 15 bases between them. The CDR3 runs to 15 residues. CDR1 and CDR2 from the germline V gene are MDHEN and SYDVKM. The CDR3 here is CASSKRGAGNYGYTF. The CDR3 bases are TGTGCCAGCAGTAAGAGGGGCGCGGGGAACTATGGCTACACCTTC.

The J gene is TRBJ1-5, the V gene TRBV2; maybe TRBD1 (5 bases). There are 15 residues in the CDR3. Looked up from germline, CDR1 is SNHLY and CDR2 is FYNNEI. Deletions cut 4 bases from V and 2 bases from J, with 12 bases between. CDR3 in amino acids: CASSAPGIRNQPQHF. The CDR3 DNA reads TGTGCCAGCAGTGCGCCAGGGATCCGCAATCAGCCCCAGCATTTT.